The 13 T cell receptor beta chains below were found in one sample sequenced in a study of blood T cell repertoires in COVID-19. Libraries were prepared by immunoSEQ multiplex PCR; TCRdb keeps only in-frame clonotypes and omits some of them. The sample records around 300,000 clones, roughly 87% being singletons. Sequencing was carried out using PBMCs or T cells enriched from blood (not recorded which). All receptors derive from a woman in her twenties or thirties who had recovered from COVID-19.

The chain is built from TRBV3-1 (or the pseudogene TRBV3-2) and TRBJ2-2, with D tentatively TRBD2 (5 bases). Per the germline V gene, CDR1 is LGHDT and CDR2 is YNNKEL (reference sequence). V lost 4 bases and J lost 6, with 9 bases in between. The CDR3 runs 13 residues. The CDR3 spells CASSLTRSGELFF. The DNA of the CDR3 is TGTGCCAGCAGCCTCACTAGGTCCGGGGAGCTGTTTTTT.

V usage is TRBV5-1 and J usage is TRBJ2-5; unclear D gene. The CDR3 sequence is 12 residues long. V was trimmed by 3 bases and J by 1 base, leaving 4 bases between them. Germline V gene lookup returns CDR1 SGHRS and CDR2 YFSETQ. The CDR3 is CASSSSQETQYF. The CDR3 region has the DNA TGCGCCAGCAGCTCCTCCCAAGAGACCCAGTACTTC.

The chain is built from TRBV25-1 and TRBJ1-1; TRBD1 agrees at 8 bases. The CDR3 spans 17 residues. CDR1 and CDR2 (germline): MGHDK, SYGVNS. The V segment lost 5 bases and the J segment 0 bases; nucleotides outside the gene matches: 11. The CDR3 protein is CASSPQGAGIMNTEAFF. As DNA, the CDR3 is TGTGCCAGCAGTCCCCAGGGGGCCGGTATCATGAACACTGAAGCTTTCTTT.

J is TRBJ1-2 and V is TRBV18; D is unresolved. From germline, CDR1 is KGHSH and CDR2 LQKENI. V lost 3 bases and J lost 0, with 8 bases in between. CDR3 length equals 14 residues. CDR3 protein: CASSPVAANYGYTF. The CDR3 region has the DNA TGTGCCAGCTCACCCGTTGCGGCTAACTATGGCTACACCTTC.

The chain carries TRBV9 and TRBJ1-2; tentatively, D is TRBD1 (5 bases). V dropped 0 bases and J dropped 4 bases, with 10 bases sitting between them. Germline values: CDR1 SGDLS, CDR2 YYNGEE. The CDR3 is 14 residues long. The CDR3, as DNA: TGTGCCAGCAGCGTAGGTCAGGGTATCTATGGCTACACCTTC. Its protein is CASSVGQGIYGYTF.

The chain joins TRBV9 to TRBJ2-7, with 7 bases lining up with TRBD1. This CDR3 is 13 amino acids long. Germline CDR1 is SGDLS and CDR2 is YYNGEE. Trimming at V came to 1 base and at J to 5 bases, leaving 3 bases not matched to a gene. This CDR3 is CASSVNRGHEQYF. CDR3 DNA sequence: TGTGCCAGCAGCGTAAACAGGGGCCACGAGCAGTACTTC.

The V call is TRBV5-1, the J call TRBJ2-7; 11 bases line up with TRBD2. The CDR3 loop spans 16 amino acids. With 2 bases clipped from V and 0 bases from J, the junction kept 4 bases outside the gene matches. The germline CDR1 and CDR2 sequences are SGHRS and YFSETQ. CDR3 nucleotides: TGCGCCAGCAGCTTACCCCTAGCGGGAGGCTCCTACGAGCAGTACTTC. It encodes CASSLPLAGGSYEQYF.

The genes are TRBV9 and TRBJ2-2, with D possibly being TRBD1 (6 bases). In germline, CDR1 is SGDLS, CDR2 YYNGEE. This CDR3 comprises 14 residues. With 3 bases removed from V and 3 bases from J, the gap between germline ends came to 9 bases. The CDR3 region is CASSARGYTGELFF. DNA of the CDR3: TGTGCCAGCAGCGCCAGGGGATACACCGGGGAGCTGTTTTTT. The complete variable domain, with remaining parts taken from reference TRBV9 and TRBJ2-2, reads DSGVTQTPKHLITATGQRVTLRCSPRSGDLSVYWYQQSLDQGLQFLIQYYNGEERAKGNILERFSAQQFPDLHSELNLSSLELGDSALYFCASSARGYTGELFFGEGSRLTVL.

This clone was seen a single time. The J gene is TRBJ1-1, the V gene TRBV6-5; no clear D gene. V gave up 6 bases and J gave up 1 base, with 3 bases separating them. Looked up from germline, CDR1 is MNHEY and CDR2 is SVGAGI. The CDR3 length is 11 residues. The CDR3 region is CASSRNTEAFF. The DNA of the CDR3 is TGTGCCAGCAGCCGGAACACTGAAGCTTTCTTT.

The chain has TRBV12-3 or TRBV12-4 and TRBJ2-3, with D possibly TRBD1 on 5 matching bases. CDR3 length: 13 amino acids. V was clipped by 6 bases and J by 8 bases, with 15 bases between them. The CDR3 DNA reads TGTGCCAGCAGCCCCCTGGGGCCAACTACGCAGTATTTT. This translates into CASSPLGPTTQYF.

The chain carries TRBV21-1 and TRBJ1-5. TRBV21-1 is a pseudogene segment. CDR3 size: 18 residues. CDR3 amino acids: CASSKTIPGRTKDQPQHF. Written as DNA, the CDR3 is TGTGCCAGCAGCAAAACTATCCCCGGACGGACTAAAGATCAGCCCCAGCATTTT.

V usage is TRBV7-2 and J usage is TRBJ1-6, with D unresolved. With 5 bases removed from V and 3 bases from J, the gap between germline ends came to 8 bases. This CDR3 region has 14 residues. Germline V gene lookup returns CDR1 SGHTA and CDR2 FQGNSA. The CDR3 here is CASSRGDYNSPLHF. The CDR3 nucleotides are TGTGCCAGCAGCCGCGGGGACTATAATTCACCCCTCCACTTT.

The J gene is TRBJ1-6, the V gene TRBV6-1; weak D call: TRBD1 (5 bases). Germline V gene data show CDR1 as MNHNS and CDR2 as SASEGT. The V end was cut by 2 bases, the J end by 7 bases, with 15 bases between. The length of the CDR3 is 16 residues. CDR3 DNA: TGTGCCAGCAGTGAACCCAGGGCCCGACCAAATTCACCCCTCCACTTT. Protein product: CASSEPRARPNSPLHF.